This T cell receptor beta chain was captured by sequencing in a study of post-analysis software for immune sequencing data. Whole-study findings and limits: Normalized Chao1 diversity was significantly lower in multiple sclerosis patients than in controls. About 5 TRBV segments (TRBV5-6, TRBV5-1 and TRBV20-1 among them) occurred more frequently in patients than in controls.

CDR3 length: 16 amino acids. V lost 5 bases and J lost 3; bases outside the gene matches: 12. Germline V lookup: CDR1 LNHNV, CDR2 YYDKDF (reference sequence). This clonotype occurred once. Its matching antigen is unknown. The authors incorporated unique molecular identifiers into the TCR beta cDNA libraries. Each batch of about 0.95 to 11 million T cells produced a few hundred thousand cDNA molecules. From the PCR reads, TCRdb called clonotypes with MiXCR, one entry per CDR3 protein. The data hold fewer than 850,000 distinct CDR3 sequences, with under 60% observed a single time. This TCR was recovered from a girl aged 10-17 years with multiple sclerosis. The sample consisted of blood. The chain is built from TRBV15 and TRBJ2-7; 8 bases align to TRBD2. The chain's CDR3 is CATSREGDSGIYEQYF. CDR3 DNA sequence: TGTGCCACCAGCCGGGAGGGTGATAGCGGAATCTACGAGCAGTACTTC. The variable domain in full, with the rest retrieved from reference TRBV15 and TRBJ2-7, is DAMVIQNPRYQVTQFGKPVTLSCSQTLNHNVMYWYQQKSSQAPKLLFHYYDKDFNNEADTPDNFQSRRPNTSFCFLDIRSPGLGDTAMYLCATSREGDSGIYEQYFGPGTRLTVT.